This is a list of T cell receptor beta chains from one sample in a study of breast tumors, draining lymph nodes, adjacent tissues. TCRdb re-called the multiplex PCR reads with MiXCR, one entry per CDR3 protein. In the table there are around 140,000 distinct CDR3 sequences, around 24% of which are singletons. Sequencing was performed on axillary lymph node tissue. The receptors were gathered from a female donor with breast cancer. Some clones in this sample may be carry-over from other donors' samples. Each CDR3 is given with its conserved first and last residue. D genes are given only for firm matches. Not every row has a clone size; where given, it reads once, few, many or a size class.

CDR3 length: 14
clone size: few
D gene: .
J gene: TRBJ1-5
V gene: TRBV18
CDR3 protein: CASSPAGTDQPQHF
CDR3 DNA: TGTGCCAGCTCACCGGCTGGAACGGATCAGCCCCAGCATTTT

CDR3 length: 15
clone size: .
D gene: TRBD1
J gene: TRBJ1-4
V gene: TRBV28
CDR3 protein: CASSFLSGGREKLFF
CDR3 DNA: TGTGCCAGCAGTTTCTTGTCAGGGGGCAGGGAAAAACTGTTTTTT

CDR3 length: 17
clone size: few
D gene: .
J gene: TRBJ2-7
V gene: TRBV11-2
CDR3 protein: CASGSQPGVGAAYEQYF
CDR3 DNA: TGTGCCAGCGGCTCTCAACCGGGGGTGGGGGCCGCCTACGAGCAGTACTTC

CDR3 length: 14
clone size: .
D gene: .
J gene: TRBJ2-3
V gene: TRBV27
CDR3 protein: CASRRNRLTDTQYF
CDR3 DNA: TGTGCCAGCAGGAGAAACAGGTTAACAGATACGCAGTATTTT

CDR3 length: 15
clone size: .
D gene: .
J gene: TRBJ1-4
V gene: TRBV19
CDR3 protein: CASSPKGRTNEKLFF
CDR3 DNA: TGTGCCAGTAGTCCGAAAGGGCGGACTAATGAAAAACTGTTTTTT

CDR3 length: 13
clone size: many
D gene: .
J gene: TRBJ2-1
V gene: TRBV20-1
CDR3 protein: CSARGDGLNEQFF
CDR3 DNA: TGCAGTGCTAGGGGGGACGGCCTCAATGAGCAGTTCTTC

CDR3 length: 14
clone size: few
D gene: TRBD1
J gene: TRBJ2-1
V gene: TRBV18
CDR3 protein: CASSPLGTGSEQFF
CDR3 DNA: TGTGCCAGCTCACCACTTGGGACAGGGAGTGAGCAGTTCTTC

CDR3 length: 16
clone size: many
D gene: TRBD1
J gene: TRBJ1-3
V gene: TRBV9
CDR3 protein: CASSVGTGVSGNTIYF
CDR3 DNA: TGTGCCAGCAGCGTAGGGACAGGGGTCTCTGGAAACACCATATATTTT

CDR3 length: 15
clone size: many
D gene: TRBD2
J gene: TRBJ2-3
V gene: TRBV7-9
CDR3 protein: CASSLGTSGTDTQYF
CDR3 DNA: TGTGCCAGCAGCTTGGGGACTAGCGGCACAGATACGCAGTATTTT

CDR3 length: 15
clone size: many
D gene: TRBD2
J gene: TRBJ2-1
V gene: TRBV4-3
CDR3 protein: CASSLSGSRHNEQFF
CDR3 DNA: TGCGCCAGCAGCCTTAGCGGGAGCAGGCACAATGAGCAGTTCTTC

CDR3 length: 15
clone size: many
D gene: .
J gene: TRBJ1-3
V gene: TRBV7-2
CDR3 protein: CASSLGGGAGNTIYF
CDR3 DNA: TGTGCCAGCAGCTTAGGTGGGGGCGCTGGAAACACCATATATTTT

CDR3 length: 18
clone size: many
D gene: .
J gene: TRBJ2-3
V gene: TRBV5-5
CDR3 protein: CASSLKVGPGASTDTQYF
CDR3 DNA: TGTGCCAGCAGCTTGAAGGTCGGGCCAGGAGCTAGCACAGATACGCAGTATTTT

CDR3 length: 17
clone size: many
D gene: .
J gene: TRBJ2-2
V gene: TRBV7-9
CDR3 protein: CASSLARGASNTGELFF
CDR3 DNA: TGTGCCAGCAGCTTAGCAAGGGGGGCCTCGAACACCGGGGAGCTGTTTTTT

CDR3 length: 17
clone size: many
D gene: .
J gene: TRBJ2-7
V gene: TRBV11-2
CDR3 protein: CASTLDGAGTSSYEQYF
CDR3 DNA: TGTGCCAGCACATTAGACGGGGCGGGGACATCAAGCTACGAGCAGTACTTC

CDR3 length: 13
clone size: many
D gene: .
J gene: TRBJ2-7
V gene: TRBV12-3/TRBV12-4
CDR3 protein: CASSLGYRAEQYF
CDR3 DNA: TGTGCCAGCAGTTTAGGTTACAGGGCCGAGCAGTACTTC

CDR3 length: 14
clone size: many
D gene: .
J gene: TRBJ1-2
V gene: TRBV7-2
CDR3 protein: CASSSSGGGYGYTF
CDR3 DNA: TGTGCCAGCAGCTCTTCCGGGGGGGGCTATGGCTACACCTTC

CDR3 length: 15
clone size: many
D gene: .
J gene: TRBJ2-2
V gene: TRBV19
CDR3 protein: CASSMTVGAAGELFF
CDR3 DNA: TGTGCCAGTAGTATGACGGTAGGGGCGGCCGGGGAGCTGTTTTTT

CDR3 length: 11
clone size: .
D gene: .
J gene: TRBJ1-1
V gene: TRBV7-9
CDR3 protein: CASSSGTEAFF
CDR3 DNA: TGTGCCAGCAGCTCGGGGACTGAAGCTTTCTTT

CDR3 length: 13
clone size: many
D gene: .
J gene: TRBJ2-1
V gene: TRBV24-1
CDR3 protein: CATSSGANNEQFF
CDR3 DNA: TGTGCCACCAGTAGTGGAGCTAACAATGAGCAGTTCTTC

CDR3 length: 12
clone size: many
D gene: TRBD1
J gene: TRBJ2-3
V gene: TRBV29-1
CDR3 protein: CSVRQGADTQYF
CDR3 DNA: TGCAGCGTACGACAGGGCGCAGATACGCAGTATTTT

CDR3 length: 17
clone size: many
D gene: .
J gene: TRBJ2-7
V gene: TRBV6-5
CDR3 protein: CASSYSWAAGSSYEQYF
CDR3 DNA: TGTGCCAGCAGTTACTCGTGGGCGGCGGGAAGTTCCTACGAGCAGTACTTC

CDR3 length: 16
clone size: many
D gene: .
J gene: TRBJ2-2
V gene: TRBV11-2
CDR3 protein: CASSARGRVNTGELFF
CDR3 DNA: TGTGCCAGCAGCGCTCGGGGGAGAGTGAACACCGGGGAGCTGTTTTTT

CDR3 length: 19
clone size: many
D gene: TRBD2
J gene: TRBJ2-3
V gene: TRBV4-1
CDR3 protein: CASSPRGELAGFGTDTQYF
CDR3 DNA: TGCGCCAGCAGCCCTCGGGGTGAACTAGCGGGCTTTGGCACAGATACGCAGTATTTT

CDR3 length: 16
clone size: many
D gene: TRBD1
J gene: TRBJ1-2
V gene: TRBV6-6
CDR3 protein: CASSPDFKGALQGYTF
CDR3 DNA: TGTGCCAGCAGTCCCGATTTTAAGGGGGCGCTGCAGGGCTACACCTTC

CDR3 length: 22
clone size: many
D gene: TRBD1
J gene: TRBJ2-7
V gene: TRBV20-1
CDR3 protein: CSARDDAPQPGQQETSSYEQYF
CDR3 DNA: TGCAGTGCTAGAGATGATGCCCCGCAACCGGGACAGCAAGAAACGAGCTCCTACGAGCAGTACTTC

CDR3 length: 15
clone size: .
D gene: TRBD1
J gene: TRBJ2-2
V gene: TRBV9
CDR3 protein: CAGNSAGGEAGELFF
CDR3 DNA: TGTGCCGGCAACTCGGCAGGGGGAGAGGCCGGGGAGCTGTTTTTT

CDR3 length: 15
clone size: few
D gene: TRBD1
J gene: TRBJ2-5
V gene: TRBV27
CDR3 protein: CASSLSPDRGETQYF
CDR3 DNA: TGTGCCAGCAGTTTATCGCCAGACAGGGGTGAGACCCAGTACTTC

CDR3 length: 15
clone size: many
D gene: TRBD2
J gene: TRBJ2-5
V gene: TRBV20-1
CDR3 protein: CSAAPRTSGGETQYF
CDR3 DNA: TGCAGTGCTGCCCCCCGGACTAGCGGAGGAGAGACCCAGTACTTC

CDR3 length: 15
clone size: many
D gene: .
J gene: TRBJ1-5
V gene: TRBV7-2
CDR3 protein: CASSPQAGVAQPQHF
CDR3 DNA: TGTGCCAGCAGCCCCCAGGCGGGGGTGGCTCAGCCCCAGCATTTT

CDR3 length: 13
clone size: many
D gene: .
J gene: TRBJ2-1
V gene: TRBV12-3/TRBV12-4
CDR3 protein: CASTSAAPGEQFF
CDR3 DNA: TGTGCCAGCACCTCAGCGGCCCCCGGTGAGCAGTTCTTC

CDR3 length: 16
clone size: many
D gene: TRBD1
J gene: TRBJ2-3
V gene: TRBV20-1
CDR3 protein: CSAKDRGRRLTDTQYF
CDR3 DNA: TGCAGTGCCAAGGACAGGGGGCGAAGGTTAACAGATACGCAGTATTTT

CDR3 length: 14
clone size: many
D gene: TRBD1
J gene: TRBJ2-5
V gene: TRBV20-1
CDR3 protein: CSADRDRGRETQYF
CDR3 DNA: TGCAGTGCGGACCGGGACAGGGGTCGAGAGACCCAGTACTTC

CDR3 length: 12
clone size: many
D gene: .
J gene: TRBJ2-1
V gene: TRBV15
CDR3 protein: CATSRAYNEQFF
CDR3 DNA: TGTGCCACCAGCAGAGCTTACAATGAGCAGTTCTTC

CDR3 length: 20
clone size: many
D gene: TRBD2
J gene: TRBJ2-7
V gene: TRBV6-2/TRBV6-3
CDR3 protein: CASRPYSTGTSGRSSGEQYF
CDR3 DNA: TGTGCCAGCAGACCCTACTCAACCGGGACTAGCGGGAGGAGTTCGGGGGAGCAGTACTTC

CDR3 length: 14
clone size: .
D gene: .
J gene: TRBJ2-3
V gene: TRBV12-3/TRBV12-4
CDR3 protein: CASSLSVSTNTQYF
CDR3 DNA: TGTGCCAGCAGTTTATCGGTTAGCACAAATACGCAGTATTTT

CDR3 length: 12
clone size: many
D gene: .
J gene: TRBJ2-2
V gene: TRBV5-1
CDR3 protein: CASSKGIGELFF
CDR3 DNA: TGCGCCAGCAGCAAGGGGATCGGGGAGCTGTTTTTT

CDR3 length: 13
clone size: many
D gene: TRBD2
J gene: TRBJ2-2
V gene: TRBV5-1
CDR3 protein: CASSFSGTGELFF
CDR3 DNA: TGCGCCAGCAGCTTTAGCGGGACCGGGGAGCTGTTTTTT

CDR3 length: 13
clone size: many
D gene: TRBD2
J gene: TRBJ2-3
V gene: TRBV29-1
CDR3 protein: CSVASGPTDTQYF
CDR3 DNA: TGCAGCGTTGCTAGCGGACCCACAGATACGCAGTATTTT

CDR3 length: 15
clone size: many
D gene: .
J gene: TRBJ2-3
V gene: TRBV12-3/TRBV12-4
CDR3 protein: CASSLRGASTDTQYF
CDR3 DNA: TGTGCCAGCAGTTTGCGTGGAGCTAGCACAGATACGCAGTATTTT

CDR3 length: 16
clone size: once
D gene: TRBD2
J gene: TRBJ2-7
V gene: TRBV5-6
CDR3 protein: CASSLGLAGSVYEQYF
CDR3 DNA: TGTGCCAGCAGCTTGGGCCTAGCGGGATCAGTTTACGAGCAGTACTTC

CDR3 length: 15
clone size: .
D gene: TRBD2
J gene: TRBJ2-3
V gene: TRBV29-1
CDR3 protein: CRVRESGIRTDTQYF
CDR3 DNA: TGCCGCGTGAGGGAAAGCGGGATCCGCACAGATACGCAGTATTTT

CDR3 length: 15
clone size: many
D gene: TRBD1
J gene: TRBJ2-7
V gene: TRBV7-9
CDR3 protein: CASSRMGQGSYEQYF
CDR3 DNA: TGTGCCAGCAGCCGAATGGGACAGGGCTCCTACGAGCAGTACTTC

CDR3 length: 12
clone size: .
D gene: .
J gene: TRBJ2-1
V gene: TRBV18
CDR3 protein: CVSSPRLNEQFF
CDR3 DNA: TGTGTCAGCTCACCCCGCCTAAATGAGCAGTTCTTC

CDR3 length: 19
clone size: many
D gene: TRBD1
J gene: TRBJ2-3
V gene: TRBV20-1
CDR3 protein: CSARDLKDWGTGSTDTQYF
CDR3 DNA: TGCAGTGCTAGAGACCTTAAAGACTGGGGGACAGGGAGCACAGATACGCAGTATTTT

CDR3 length: 14
clone size: .
D gene: .
J gene: TRBJ2-5
V gene: TRBV5-1
CDR3 protein: CASSLAMGEETQYF
CDR3 DNA: TGCGCCAGCAGCTTGGCGATGGGGGAAGAGACCCAGTACTTC

CDR3 length: 16
clone size: many
D gene: .
J gene: TRBJ1-5
V gene: TRBV15
CDR3 protein: CATSRGRVASNQPQHF
CDR3 DNA: TGTGCCACCAGCAGAGGCCGAGTTGCTAGCAATCAGCCCCAGCATTTT

CDR3 length: 15
clone size: .
D gene: .
J gene: TRBJ2-1
V gene: TRBV9
CDR3 protein: CASSPQANSYNEQFF
CDR3 DNA: TGTGCCAGCAGCCCTCAGGCGAACTCCTACAATGAGCAGTTCTTC

CDR3 length: 15
clone size: many
D gene: TRBD2
J gene: TRBJ2-2
V gene: TRBV9
CDR3 protein: CASSLSSGKAGELFF
CDR3 DNA: TGTGCCAGCAGCCTCTCTAGCGGGAAGGCCGGGGAGCTGTTTTTT

CDR3 length: 16
clone size: .
D gene: TRBD2
J gene: TRBJ2-3
V gene: TRBV7-2
CDR3 protein: CASSFRTSGSTDTQYF
CDR3 DNA: TGTGCCAGCAGCTTTCGGACTAGCGGGAGCACAGATACGCAGTATTTT

CDR3 length: 18
clone size: many
D gene: TRBD2
J gene: TRBJ2-1
V gene: TRBV24-1
CDR3 protein: CATSDSPWGGRVKDEQFF
CDR3 DNA: TGTGCCACCAGTGATTCCCCCTGGGGAGGGAGGGTTAAAGATGAGCAGTTCTTC

CDR3 length: 14
clone size: few
D gene: .
J gene: TRBJ2-1
V gene: TRBV14
CDR3 protein: CASRKGGSYNEQFF
CDR3 DNA: TGTGCCAGCAGAAAGGGGGGATCGTACAATGAGCAGTTCTTC

CDR3 length: 15
clone size: .
D gene: TRBD1
J gene: TRBJ2-7
V gene: TRBV28
CDR3 protein: CASSSGQGSAYEQYF
CDR3 DNA: TGTGCCAGCAGCTCTGGACAGGGGAGCGCCTACGAGCAGTACTTC

CDR3 length: 14
clone size: few
D gene: .
J gene: TRBJ2-1
V gene: TRBV18
CDR3 protein: CASSPQSSYNEQFF
CDR3 DNA: TGTGCCAGCTCACCACAGAGCTCCTACAATGAGCAGTTCTTC